This T cell receptor beta chain was identified in a study of blood T cells in healthy people across ages. In regard to this clonotype: Its antigen is as yet unknown.

Primed by a sample-barcoded 5' primer and a J-beta primer mix, a second PCR proceeded for about 7 to 11 cycles. Per sample, CDR3-containing paired-end reads numbered at least 2.5 million. Each CDR3 protein is one row after TCRdb ran MiXCR on the 5' RACE reads. The table records nearly 1 million distinct CDR3 sequences, approximately 50% of them present only once. Study results and caveats: Per million T cells, TCR beta diversity dropped about linearly as age rose.

Sequencing used blood. This clonotype was obtained from a woman aged 60-75 years in good health.

CDR3 residues: CASSFTGGSANIQYF. CDR3 DNA sequence: TGTGCCAGCAGCTTCACAGGGGGCTCGGCAAACATTCAGTACTTC. The chain has TRBV7-9 and TRBJ2-7; 9 bases line up with TRBD1. The assigned J gene may be wrong: the sequence end matches TRBJ2-4 better. Germline assignment: CDR1 SEHNR and CDR2 FQNEAQ (reference sequence). This CDR3 is 15 amino acids long.